This T cell receptor (beta chain) derives from a study of control samples from healthy donors and cancer patients. The repertoire was sequenced with immunoSEQ multiplex PCR; TCRdb's copy has only in-frame clones and lacks some. The sample carries some 130,000 clones, roughly 90% recorded once. V was trimmed by 5 bases and J by 4 bases, leaving 15 bases between them. CDR1 and CDR2 from the germline V gene are SQVTM and ANQGSEA. This CDR3 is built from 13 residues. Sequences were obtained from blood. The chain links TRBV29-1 to TRBJ2-7, with a possible D match to TRBD1 (6 bases). The source of this sequence is a woman aged 45 to 65 in good health. The CDR3 DNA is TGCAGCGTTACATCCTTAGGACAGTACGAGCAGTACTTC. Translated, it gives CSVTSLGQYEQYF.